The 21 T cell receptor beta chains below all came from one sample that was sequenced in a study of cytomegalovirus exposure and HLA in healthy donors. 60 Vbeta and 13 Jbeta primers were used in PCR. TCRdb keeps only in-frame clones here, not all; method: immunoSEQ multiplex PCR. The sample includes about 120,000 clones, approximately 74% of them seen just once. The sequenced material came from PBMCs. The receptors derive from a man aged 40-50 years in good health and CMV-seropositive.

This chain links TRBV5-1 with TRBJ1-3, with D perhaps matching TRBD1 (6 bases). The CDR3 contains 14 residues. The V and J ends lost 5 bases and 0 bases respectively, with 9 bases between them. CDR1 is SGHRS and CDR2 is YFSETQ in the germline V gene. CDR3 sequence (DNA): TGCGCCAGCAGAGCGACAGGCTCTGGAAACACCATATATTTT. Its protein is CASRATGSGNTIYF.

The DNA for the CDR3 is TGCAGTGCTAGATTGTCGGAACTGTTTTTT. Protein sequence: CSARLSELFF. This chain links TRBV20-1 with TRBJ1-4; D is ambiguous. Trimming pared 2 bases from V and 12 bases from J, leaving 7 bases between. The CDR3 has 10 amino acids. The germline CDR1 and CDR2 sequences are DFQATT and SNEGSKA (reference sequence).

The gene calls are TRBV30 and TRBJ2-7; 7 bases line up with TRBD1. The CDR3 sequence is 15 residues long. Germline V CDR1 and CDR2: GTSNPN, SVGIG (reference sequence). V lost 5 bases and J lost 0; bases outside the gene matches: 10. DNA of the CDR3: TGTGCCTGGCGGATAACAGGGGCCCTCTCCTACGAGCAGTACTTC. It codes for CAWRITGALSYEQYF.

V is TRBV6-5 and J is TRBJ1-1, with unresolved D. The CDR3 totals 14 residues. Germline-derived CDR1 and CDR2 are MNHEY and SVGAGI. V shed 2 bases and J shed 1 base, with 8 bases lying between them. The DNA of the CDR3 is TGTGCCAGCAGTTACGGGCAAACGAACACTGAAGCTTTCTTT. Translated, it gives CASSYGQTNTEAFF.

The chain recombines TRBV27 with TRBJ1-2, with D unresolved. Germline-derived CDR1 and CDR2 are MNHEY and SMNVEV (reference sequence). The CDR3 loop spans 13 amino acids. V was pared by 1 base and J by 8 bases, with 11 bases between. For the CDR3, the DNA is TGTGCCAGCAGTTTATACGGAAGCGGCGGCTACACCTTC. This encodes CASSLYGSGGYTF.

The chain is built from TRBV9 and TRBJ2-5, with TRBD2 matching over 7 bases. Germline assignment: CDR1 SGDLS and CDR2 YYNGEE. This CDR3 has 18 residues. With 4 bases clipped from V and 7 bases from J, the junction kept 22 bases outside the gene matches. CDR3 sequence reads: CASSLGLAATGPVGTQYF. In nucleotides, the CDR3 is TGTGCCAGCAGCCTCGGGCTAGCGGCAACTGGGCCCGTCGGGACCCAGTACTTC. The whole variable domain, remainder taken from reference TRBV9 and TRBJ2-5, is DSGVTQTPKHLITATGQRVTLRCSPRSGDLSVYWYQQSLDQGLQFLIQYYNGEERAKGNILERFSAQQFPDLHSELNLSSLELGDSALYFCASSLGLAATGPVGTQYFGPGTRLLVL.

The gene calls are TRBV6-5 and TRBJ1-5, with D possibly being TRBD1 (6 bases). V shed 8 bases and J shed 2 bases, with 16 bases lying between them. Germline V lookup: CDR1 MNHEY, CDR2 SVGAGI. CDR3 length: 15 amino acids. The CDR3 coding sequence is TGTGCCAGCGGTCCGCGGGGGGGCGGCAATCAGCCCCAGCATTTT. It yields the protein CASGPRGGGNQPQHF.

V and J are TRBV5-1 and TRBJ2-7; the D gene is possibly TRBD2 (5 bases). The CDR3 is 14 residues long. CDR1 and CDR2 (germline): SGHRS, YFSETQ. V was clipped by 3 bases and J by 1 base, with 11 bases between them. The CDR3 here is CASSSKLGSYEQYF. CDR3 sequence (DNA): TGCGCCAGCAGCTCGAAACTAGGTTCCTACGAGCAGTACTTC.

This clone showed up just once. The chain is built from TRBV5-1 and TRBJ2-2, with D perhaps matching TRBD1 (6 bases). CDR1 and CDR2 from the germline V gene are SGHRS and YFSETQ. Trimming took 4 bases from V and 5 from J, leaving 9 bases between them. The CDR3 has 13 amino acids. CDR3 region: CASSITGTGELFF. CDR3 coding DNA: TGCGCCAGCAGCATCACAGGGACCGGGGAGCTGTTTTTT. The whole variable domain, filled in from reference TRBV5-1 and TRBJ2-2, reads KAGVTQTPRYLIKTRGQQVTLSCSPISGHRSVSWYQQTPGQGLQFLFEYFSETQRNKGNFPGRFSGRQFSNSRSEMNVSTLELGDSALYLCASSITGTGELFFGEGSRLTVL.

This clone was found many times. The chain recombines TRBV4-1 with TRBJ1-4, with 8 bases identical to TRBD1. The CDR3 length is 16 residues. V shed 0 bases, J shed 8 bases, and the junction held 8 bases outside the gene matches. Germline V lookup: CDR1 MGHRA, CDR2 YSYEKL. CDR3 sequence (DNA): TGCGCCAGCAGCCAAGAGGGCACAGGGGGGCGGGAAAAACTGTTTTTT. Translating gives CASSQEGTGGREKLFF.

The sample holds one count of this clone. The chain's CDR3 is CASSLGPQFF. The CDR3 DNA reads TGTGCCAGCAGTTTAGGGCCCCAGTTCTTC. V and J are TRBV27 and TRBJ2-1; D ambiguous. In germline, CDR1 is MNHEY, CDR2 SMNVEV (reference sequence). Trimming took 2 bases from V and 13 from J, leaving 6 bases between them. The CDR3 contains 10 residues.

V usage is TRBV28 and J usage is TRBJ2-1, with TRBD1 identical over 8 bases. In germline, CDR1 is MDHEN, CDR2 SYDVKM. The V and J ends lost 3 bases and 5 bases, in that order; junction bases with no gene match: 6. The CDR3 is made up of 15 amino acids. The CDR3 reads CASSFGQGADNEQFF. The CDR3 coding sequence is TGTGCCAGCAGTTTCGGGCAGGGGGCCGACAATGAGCAGTTCTTC.

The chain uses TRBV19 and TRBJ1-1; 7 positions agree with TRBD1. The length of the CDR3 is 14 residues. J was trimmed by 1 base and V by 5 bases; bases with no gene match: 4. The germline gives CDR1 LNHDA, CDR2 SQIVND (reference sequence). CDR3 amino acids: CASSYRGRNTEAFF. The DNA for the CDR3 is TGTGCCAGTAGTTACAGGGGAAGGAACACTGAAGCTTTCTTT. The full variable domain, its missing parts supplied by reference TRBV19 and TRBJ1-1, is DGGITQSPKYLFRKEGQNVTLSCEQNLNHDAMYWYRQDPGQGLRLIYYSQIVNDFQKGDIAEGYSVSREKKESFPLTVTSAQKNPTAFYLCASSYRGRNTEAFFGQGTRLTVV.

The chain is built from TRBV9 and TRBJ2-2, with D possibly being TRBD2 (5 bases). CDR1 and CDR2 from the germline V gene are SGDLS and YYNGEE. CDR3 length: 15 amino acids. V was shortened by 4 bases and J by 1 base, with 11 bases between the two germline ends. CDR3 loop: CASSQSAVNTGELFF. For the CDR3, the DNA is TGTGCCAGCAGCCAGTCAGCGGTGAACACCGGGGAGCTGTTTTTT.

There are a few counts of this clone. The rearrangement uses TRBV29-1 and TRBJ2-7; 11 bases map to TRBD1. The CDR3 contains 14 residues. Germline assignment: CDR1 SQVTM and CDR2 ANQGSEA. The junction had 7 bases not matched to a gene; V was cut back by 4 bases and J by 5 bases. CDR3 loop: CSVVSDRGQNEQYF. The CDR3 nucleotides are TGCAGCGTTGTTTCGGACAGGGGGCAGAACGAGCAGTACTTC.

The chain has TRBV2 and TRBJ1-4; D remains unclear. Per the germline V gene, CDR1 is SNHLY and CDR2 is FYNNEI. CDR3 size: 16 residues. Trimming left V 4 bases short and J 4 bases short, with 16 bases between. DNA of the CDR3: TGTGCCAGCAGTGGCTGGAGTACTCCCTATAATGAAAAACTGTTTTTT. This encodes CASSGWSTPYNEKLFF.

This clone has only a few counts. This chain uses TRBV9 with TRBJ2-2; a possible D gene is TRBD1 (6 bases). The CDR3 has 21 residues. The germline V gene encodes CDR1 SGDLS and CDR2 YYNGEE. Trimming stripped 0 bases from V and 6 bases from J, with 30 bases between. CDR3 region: CASSVATPIPGTPLEAGELFF. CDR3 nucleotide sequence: TGTGCCAGCAGCGTAGCTACCCCTATCCCCGGGACACCACTCGAGGCCGGGGAGCTGTTTTTT.

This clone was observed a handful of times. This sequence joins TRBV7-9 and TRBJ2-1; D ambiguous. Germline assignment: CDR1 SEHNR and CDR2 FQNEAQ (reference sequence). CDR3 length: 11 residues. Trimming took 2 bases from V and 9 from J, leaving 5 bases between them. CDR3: CASSLISEQFF. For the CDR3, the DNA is TGTGCCAGCAGCTTAATCAGTGAGCAGTTCTTC.

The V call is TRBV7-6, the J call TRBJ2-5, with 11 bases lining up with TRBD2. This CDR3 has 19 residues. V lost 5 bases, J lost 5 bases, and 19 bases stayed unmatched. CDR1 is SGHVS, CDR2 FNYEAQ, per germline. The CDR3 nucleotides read TGTGCCAGCAGCAACTGGGGGCTAGCGGGAGGACCCTCCCAGGAGACCCAGTACTTC. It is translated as CASSNWGLAGGPSQETQYF.

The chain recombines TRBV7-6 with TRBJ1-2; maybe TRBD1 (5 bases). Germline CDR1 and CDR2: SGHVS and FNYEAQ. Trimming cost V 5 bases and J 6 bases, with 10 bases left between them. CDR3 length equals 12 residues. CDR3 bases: TGTGCCAGCAGCCTTTCGGGGGATGGCTACACCTTC. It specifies CASSLSGDGYTF.

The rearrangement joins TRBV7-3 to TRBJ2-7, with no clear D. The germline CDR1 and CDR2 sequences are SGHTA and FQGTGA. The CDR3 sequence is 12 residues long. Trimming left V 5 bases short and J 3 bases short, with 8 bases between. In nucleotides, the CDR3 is TGTGCCAGCAGCCCCGACAACTACGAGCAGTACTTC. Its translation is CASSPDNYEQYF.